This TCR beta chain stems from a study of regulatory T cells in long-lasting Graves disease. Library construction for TCR beta used iRepertoire HTBI primers and Arm-PCR of CDR3 regions. TCRdb itself ran the multiplex PCR reads through MiXCR, one entry per CDR3 protein. The sample shows about 430,000 distinct CDR3 sequences, approximately 15% of them seen only once. This clonotype was seen at least ten times. V was shortened by 4 bases and J by 8 bases, with 12 bases between the two germline ends. Germline V gene sequence: CDR1 DFQATT, CDR2 SNEGSKA (reference sequence). This CDR3 is built from 12 residues. Time point indicated: newly diagnosed GD, antithyroid drugs for less than 3 months. Extracted PBMC RNA gave rise to the TCR library. Clinicians diagnosed Graves' disease using American Thyroid Association guidelines. The patients were drawn from one endocrinology department in Xi'an, China. The sample was also reused in another study, on T cells in Graves' hyperthyroidism and ophthalmopathy. That source notes: A model using 13 V-J features told ophthalmopathy apart from stable hyperthyroidism. A median around 6.4 months before onset, the model predicted ophthalmopathy.

The V call is TRBV20-1, the J call TRBJ2-1; D remains unclear. Sequencing was performed on peripheral blood mononuclear cells (PBMCs), taken at new diagnosis, from a patient treated with antithyroid drugs. This TCR derives from a woman aged 40 to 50 with Graves disease. CDR3 in DNA: TGCAGTGCTACCCGCCTTGGAGATGAGCAGTTCTTC. This translates into CSATRLGDEQFF.